This entry concerns a single T cell receptor (beta chain). No antigen is known for it. Germline and junction disagree at one end, which may indicate a read error. The TCR beta CDR3 regions underwent amplification using RNA transcripts as the source. HTBI primers drove first-round RT-PCR of the TCR CDR3. TCRdb redid the calling of the multiplex PCR reads with MiXCR, one entry per CDR3 protein. The sample includes about 640,000 distinct CDR3 sequences, less than 25% of them seen just once. The data are from a study of T cells in Graves' hyperthyroidism and ophthalmopathy. The study, taken as a whole, reports: Ophthalmopathy cases were set apart from stable hyperthyroidism by a 13 V-J model.

Sequencing was carried out using blood. The receptor was isolated from a man aged 25-40 years with Graves' ophthalmopathy.

The CDR3 bases are TGTGCCAGCAGTTTATTAGCCCTGTTGGGGACTCAGGGTGTTCACAATCAGCTCCAGCATTTT. It codes for CASSLLALLGTQGVHNQLQHF. The chain employs TRBV12-3 or TRBV12-4 and TRBJ1-5, with a weak D call TRBD1 (5 bases). The length of the CDR3 is 21 residues.